This entry describes one TCR beta chain. There is no known antigen for this receptor. No clone much larger than this one lies a single base away; base qualities are absent. Cut back by 6 bases and 0 bases, the V and J ends lie 11 bases apart. From cysteine to phenylalanine, the CDR3 is 15 amino acids long. This entry keeps only the CDR3 DNA: 45 bases, framed from base 1. Sequences KGHDR (CDR1) and SFDVKD (CDR2) are obtained from the germline V gene. The data derive from a study of tumor-infiltrating lymphocytes in oesophageal squamous cell carcinoma listed by TCRdb under 2016. The library was made by PCR. The instrument was an Illumina HiSeq 2000. TCRdb cleaned the public reads at Q25 with fastp, built clones with MiXCR and kept in-frame beta chains. Identical CDR3 proteins give one entry, which carries the most common genes and DNA. The sample yields over 12,000 distinct CDR3 sequences; roughly half were counted once. The ten largest clones represent about 45% of the sample.

Sequenced sample: blood. The receptor was derived from a male donor with esophageal squamous cell carcinoma. Recombination connected TRBV24-1 to TRBJ2-1; tentative D gene TRBD2, with 5 bases matching. Here the CDR3 is given as CATSSRGSSYNEQFF. The nucleotide sequence is given as TGTGCCACCAGTAGCAGAGGGAGCTCCTACAATGAGCAGTTCTTC.